Shown below are 25 T cell receptor beta chains from a single sample sequenced in a study of blood T cell repertoires in COVID-19. The protocol was immunoSEQ multiplex PCR, while the TCRdb copy is restricted to in-frame clones and leaves out a portion. The sample contains 250,000 or so clones, around nine tenths of which appear only once. The sequencing input was peripheral blood. The source of these receptors is a man older than 75 with acute or convalescent COVID-19.

The chain employs TRBV18 and TRBJ2-2; 7 bases fit TRBD2. The J segment lost 3 bases and the V segment lost 5 bases, leaving 9 bases of the junction unmatched. The CDR3 consists of 16 residues. Germline assignment: CDR1 KGHSH and CDR2 LQKENI. Written as DNA, the CDR3 is TGTGCCAGCTCAAGCGACACGGGAGGTTACACCGGGGAGCTGTTTTTT. Translation gives CASSSDTGGYTGELFF.

The sample holds a few counts of this clone. V and J are TRBV2 and TRBJ1-1; 7 bases match TRBD1. Germline CDR1 is SNHLY and CDR2 is FYNNEI. CDR3 length: 16 residues. Losses at the gene ends were 4 bases for V and 7 bases for J; bases not matched to a gene: 15. The CDR3 loop reads CASSGQGDSLWGEAFF. CDR3 bases: TGTGCCAGCAGTGGTCAGGGGGACTCATTGTGGGGTGAAGCTTTCTTT.

The chain employs TRBV10-3 and TRBJ2-4, with TRBD1 identical over 7 bases. The CDR3 has 14 residues. The V gene end was trimmed by 5 bases and the J gene end by 8 bases; junction bases not matched to a gene: 9. Germline V CDR1 and CDR2: ENHRY, SYGVKD. The CDR3 protein is CAISSGTEEDIQYF. The DNA of the CDR3 is TGTGCCATCAGTTCCGGGACAGAGGAGGACATTCAGTACTTC.

The V gene is TRBV3-1 (or the pseudogene TRBV3-2), the J gene TRBJ2-5; D unclear. This CDR3 contains 13 residues. Trimming left V 5 bases short and J 5 bases short, with 12 bases between. Germline V gives CDR1 LGHDT, CDR2 YNNKEL (reference sequence). This CDR3 is CASSSPTYETQYF. CDR3 coding DNA: TGTGCCAGCAGCTCCCCGACTTATGAGACCCAGTACTTC.

The chain uses TRBV3-1 (or the pseudogene TRBV3-2) and TRBJ1-1; tentatively, D is TRBD1 (5 bases). Trimming removed 3 bases from V and 7 bases from J, with 15 bases in between. Germline V gives CDR1 LGHDT, CDR2 YNNKEL (reference sequence). The CDR3 loop spans 14 amino acids. DNA for the CDR3: TGTGCCAGCAGCCACCCAGGGATGGAGAATGAAGCTTTCTTT. Translating gives CASSHPGMENEAFF.

This clone was seen only once. The V gene is TRBV2, the J gene TRBJ1-4; D may be TRBD1 (5 bases). This CDR3 region has 12 residues. Germline loops: CDR1 SNHLY, CDR2 FYNNEI. V lost 7 bases to trimming and J lost 5 bases, with 8 bases between them. CDR3 sequence reads: CASTRGNEKLFF. CDR3 bases: TGTGCCAGCACCCGGGGGAATGAAAAACTGTTTTTT.

V and J are TRBV3-1 (or the pseudogene TRBV3-2) and TRBJ1-6; a possible D gene is TRBD1 (5 bases). Germline CDR1 and CDR2: LGHDT and YNNKEL (reference sequence). V was cut by 1 base and J by 11 bases, with 9 bases left in between. This CDR3 comprises 13 residues. The CDR3 coding sequence is TGTGCCAGCAGCCAAGGATGGGGCGCACCCCTCCACTTT. Its protein is CASSQGWGAPLHF.

This chain links TRBV7-9 with TRBJ2-3, with D tentatively TRBD1 (5 bases). V was cut by 2 bases and J by 2 bases, with 11 bases left in between. The germline V gene encodes CDR1 SEHNR and CDR2 FQNEAQ (reference sequence). The CDR3 sequence is 15 residues long. Here the CDR3 DNA reads TGTGCCAGCAGCTTAAGACAGACCCACACAGATACGCAGTATTTT. Its protein is CASSLRQTHTDTQYF.

The chain employs TRBV5-1 and TRBJ2-1; 14 nucleotides align to TRBD2. The CDR3 length is 17 residues. V gave up 4 bases and J gave up 0 bases; unmatched junction bases: 3. The germline gives CDR1 SGHRS, CDR2 YFSETQ. The CDR3 loop reads CASSPGTSGSSYNEQFF. Here the CDR3 DNA reads TGCGCCAGCAGCCCCGGGACTAGCGGGAGCTCCTACAATGAGCAGTTCTTC.

The chain links TRBV4-1 to TRBJ1-2; no clear D gene. Germline V gene sequence: CDR1 MGHRA, CDR2 YSYEKL. Trimming shortened V by 1 base and J by 7 bases, and 16 bases separated the two germline ends. The CDR3 consists of 15 residues. The CDR3 spells CASSQVPGLGPGYTF. Written as DNA, the CDR3 is TGCGCCAGCAGCCAAGTACCAGGTTTAGGCCCTGGCTACACCTTC.

The chain joins TRBV7-2 to TRBJ1-4; TRBD1 aligns across 12 bases. The germline V gene has CDR1 SGHTA and CDR2 FQGNSA. This CDR3 region has 18 residues. Losses at the gene ends were 0 bases for V and 2 bases for J; bases not matched to a gene: 4. The CDR3 nucleotides read TGTGCCAGCAGCTTAGCTCCGGGACAGGGGGCGACTAATGAAAAACTGTTTTTT. Amino acid sequence: CASSLAPGQGATNEKLFF.

V gene TRBV5-1 combines with J gene TRBJ1-4; 9 nucleotides align to TRBD1. The V and J ends lost 1 base and 8 bases, in that order; junction bases with no gene match: 3. Germline-derived CDR1 and CDR2 are SGHRS and YFSETQ. CDR3 length: 14 residues. The CDR3 protein is CASSLYRGQEKLFF. As DNA, the CDR3 is TGCGCCAGCAGCTTGTACAGGGGGCAAGAAAAACTGTTTTTT. The variable domain in full, completed from reference TRBV5-1 and TRBJ1-4, reads KAGVTQTPRYLIKTRGQQVTLSCSPISGHRSVSWYQQTPGQGLQFLFEYFSETQRNKGNFPGRFSGRQFSNSRSEMNVSTLELGDSALYLCASSLYRGQEKLFFGSGTQLSVL.

This chain joins TRBV15 and TRBJ1-2; 7 bases line up with TRBD1. The germline gives CDR1 LNHNV, CDR2 YYDKDF (reference sequence). The CDR3 runs 16 residues. Germline trimming cut 5 bases from V and 1 base from J; bases unmatched to any gene: 10. The CDR3 DNA follows: TGTGCCACCAGCGACAGGGAAGAAGGGCTTAACTATGGCTACACCTTC. The encoded protein is CATSDREEGLNYGYTF.

This rearrangement joins TRBV7-3 to TRBJ2-1; tentative D call: TRBD1 (6 bases). This CDR3 spans 15 amino acids. Trimming took off 2 bases at V and 4 bases at J, with 12 bases between the two ends. Germline V lookup: CDR1 SGHTA, CDR2 FQGTGA. CDR3 coding DNA: TGTGCCAGCAGCTTAGGCCTAGGGGGATACAATGAGCAGTTCTTC. This encodes CASSLGLGGYNEQFF.

V and J are TRBV24-1 and TRBJ2-5; 9 bases fit TRBD1. The germline V gene has CDR1 KGHDR and CDR2 SFDVKD. This CDR3 is 15 amino acids long. The V gene end was trimmed by 6 bases and the J gene end by 5 bases; junction bases not matched to a gene: 9. This chain's CDR3 is CATSPTGQGWETQYF. DNA for the CDR3: TGTGCCACCAGTCCTACGGGACAGGGATGGGAGACCCAGTACTTC.

This clone has a single count. The chain recombines TRBV7-2 with TRBJ1-2; TRBD1 might be the D (5 bases). The CDR3 runs 15 residues. The germline V gene has CDR1 SGHTA and CDR2 FQGNSA. Trimming removed 1 base at V and 2 bases at J, with 11 bases between. The CDR3 sequence: CASSLGGGSNYGYTF. DNA for the CDR3: TGTGCCAGCAGCTTAGGTGGGGGGTCCAACTATGGCTACACCTTC.

A few counts support this clone. The chain recombines TRBV7-9 with TRBJ1-1; D uncertain. Deletions cut 6 bases from V and 1 base from J, with 12 bases between. Germline loops: CDR1 SEHNR, CDR2 FQNEAQ (reference sequence). The CDR3 sequence is 14 residues long. The CDR3 DNA reads TGTGCCAGCAGTGTAGATGTTCCGAACACTGAAGCTTTCTTT. It specifies CASSVDVPNTEAFF.

The chain has TRBV4-1 and TRBJ2-2, with 9 bases fitting TRBD2. V shed 3 bases and J 5 bases; nucleotides not matched to a gene: 7. From germline, CDR1 is MGHRA and CDR2 YSYEKL. The CDR3 is made up of 16 amino acids. Written as DNA, the CDR3 is TGCGCCAGCAGCCACGGAGCGGGAGGCCGAACCGGGGAGCTGTTTTTT. It translates to CASSHGAGGRTGELFF.

The chain is built from TRBV9 and TRBJ1-2; TRBD1 agrees at 10 bases. CDR1 and CDR2 from the germline V gene are SGDLS and YYNGEE. This CDR3 has 13 residues. V gave up 4 bases and J gave up 8 bases; unmatched junction bases: 5. As DNA, the CDR3 is TGTGCCAGCAGCACCCGGACAGGGGGAGGCTACACCTTC. Translated: CASSTRTGGGYTF.

The chain has TRBV4-2 and TRBJ2-7; TRBD1 might be the D (6 bases). Germline V gene data show CDR1 as LGHNA and CDR2 as YNFKEQ. The CDR3 has 14 residues. V lost 2 bases, J lost 2 bases, and 10 bases lay in between. This CDR3 reads CASSQFRGPYEQYF. CDR3 DNA: TGTGCCAGCAGCCAATTCAGGGGCCCCTACGAGCAGTACTTC.

The V gene is TRBV2, the J gene TRBJ2-3; 7 nucleotides match TRBD2. Germline trimming cut 1 base from V and 4 bases from J; bases unmatched to any gene: 2. This CDR3 region has 14 residues. Germline-derived CDR1 and CDR2 are SNHLY and FYNNEI. The CDR3 coding sequence is TGTGCCAGCAGTGAAGGCGCGGGAGCAGATACGCAGTATTTT. Translating it yields CASSEGAGADTQYF.

The chain links TRBV28 to TRBJ1-5, with TRBD1 as a possible D gene (6 bases). Germline V gene sequence: CDR1 MDHEN, CDR2 SYDVKM. Trimming cost V 6 bases and J 10 bases, with 16 bases left between them. This CDR3 spans 13 amino acids. CDR3 coding DNA: TGTGCCAGCAGATTAGGACAGTCAGCACCCCAGCATTTT. Residues: CASRLGQSAPQHF.

The chain links TRBV7-3 to TRBJ2-1; perhaps TRBD2 as D (5 bases). Trimming removed 2 bases from V and 0 bases from J, with 8 bases in between. This CDR3 contains 15 residues. CDR1 and CDR2 from the germline V gene are SGHTA and FQGTGA. CDR3 bases: TGTGCCAGCAGCTTATTTGCGGGCTCCTACAATGAGCAGTTCTTC. This gives the protein CASSLFAGSYNEQFF.

The rearrangement links TRBV4-1 to TRBJ2-4; D perhaps matches TRBD2 (5 bases). The CDR3 totals 18 residues. V lost 1 base and J 0 bases, leaving 16 bases between the germline ends. Germline CDR1 MGHRA, CDR2 YSYEKL. The CDR3 reads CASSQGTTNLLAKNIQYF. CDR3 nucleotide sequence: TGCGCCAGCAGCCAAGGGACGACTAATCTCCTAGCCAAAAACATTCAGTACTTC.

The chain carries TRBV12-3 or TRBV12-4 and TRBJ1-2; D gene unclear. CDR3 length: 13 residues. V lost 3 bases and J lost 5, with 10 bases in between. In DNA form, the CDR3 reads TGTGCCAGCAGTTTCGAGGGAAGGTATGGCTACACCTTC. Protein sequence: CASSFEGRYGYTF.